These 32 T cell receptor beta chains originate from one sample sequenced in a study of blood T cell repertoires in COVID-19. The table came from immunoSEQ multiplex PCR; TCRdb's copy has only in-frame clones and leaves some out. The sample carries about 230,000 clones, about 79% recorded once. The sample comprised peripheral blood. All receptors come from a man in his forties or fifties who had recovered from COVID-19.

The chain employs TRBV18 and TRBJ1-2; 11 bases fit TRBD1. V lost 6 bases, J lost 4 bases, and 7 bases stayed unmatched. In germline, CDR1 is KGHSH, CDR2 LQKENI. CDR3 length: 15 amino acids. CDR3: CASSPPGTGGYGYTF. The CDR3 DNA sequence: TGTGCCAGCTCCCCTCCCGGGACAGGGGGCTATGGCTACACCTTC. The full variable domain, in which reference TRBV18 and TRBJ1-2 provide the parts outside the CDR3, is NAGVMQNPRHLVRRRGQEARLRCSPMKGHSHVYWYRQLPEEGLKFMVYLQKENIIDESGMPKERFSAEFPKEGPSILRIQQVVRGDSAAYFCASSPPGTGGYGYTFGSGTRLTVV.

The CDR3 loop is CAIRILGQNTEAFF. DNA for the CDR3: TGTGCCATCAGGATACTGGGACAGAACACTGAAGCTTTCTTT. V and J are TRBV10-3 and TRBJ1-1, with D possibly TRBD1 on 6 matching bases. Trimming left V 6 bases short and J 1 base short, with 12 bases between. The CDR3 covers 14 residues. Germline CDR1 ENHRY, CDR2 SYGVKD.

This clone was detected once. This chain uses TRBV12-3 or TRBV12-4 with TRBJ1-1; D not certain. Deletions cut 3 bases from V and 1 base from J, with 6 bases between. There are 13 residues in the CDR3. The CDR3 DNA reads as TGTGCCAGCAGTTTTGCCAGGAACACTGAAGCTTTCTTT. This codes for CASSFARNTEAFF.

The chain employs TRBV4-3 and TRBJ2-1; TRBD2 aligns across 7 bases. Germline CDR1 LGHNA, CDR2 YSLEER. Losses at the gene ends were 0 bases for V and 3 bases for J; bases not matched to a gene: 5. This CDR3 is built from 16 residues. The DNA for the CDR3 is TGCGCCAGCAGCCAAGACCGGGACTATTACTACAATGAGCAGTTCTTC. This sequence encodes CASSQDRDYYYNEQFF.

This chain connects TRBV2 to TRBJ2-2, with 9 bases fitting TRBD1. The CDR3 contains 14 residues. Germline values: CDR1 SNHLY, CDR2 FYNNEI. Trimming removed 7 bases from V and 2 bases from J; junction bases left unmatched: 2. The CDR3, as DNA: TGTGCCAGCATGACAGGGGGTAACACCGGGGAGCTGTTTTTT. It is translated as CASMTGGNTGELFF.

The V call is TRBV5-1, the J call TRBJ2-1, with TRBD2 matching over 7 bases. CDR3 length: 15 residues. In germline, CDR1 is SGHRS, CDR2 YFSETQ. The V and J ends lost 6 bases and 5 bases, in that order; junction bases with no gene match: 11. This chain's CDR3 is CASNELGRENNEQFF. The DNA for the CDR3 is TGCGCCAGCAACGAATTGGGGAGGGAAAACAATGAGCAGTTCTTC.

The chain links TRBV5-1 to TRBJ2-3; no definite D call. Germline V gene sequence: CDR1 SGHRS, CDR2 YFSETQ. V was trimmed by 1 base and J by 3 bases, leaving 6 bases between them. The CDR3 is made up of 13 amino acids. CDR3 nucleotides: TGCGCCAGCAGCTTGTACGGGACAGATACGCAGTATTTT. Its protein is CASSLYGTDTQYF.

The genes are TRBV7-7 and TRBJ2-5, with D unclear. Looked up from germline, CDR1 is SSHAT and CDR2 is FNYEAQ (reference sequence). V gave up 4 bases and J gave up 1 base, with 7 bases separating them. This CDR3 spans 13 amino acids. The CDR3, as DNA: TGTGCCAGCAGCTCCCTCTCCCAAGAGACCCAGTACTTC. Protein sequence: CASSSLSQETQYF.

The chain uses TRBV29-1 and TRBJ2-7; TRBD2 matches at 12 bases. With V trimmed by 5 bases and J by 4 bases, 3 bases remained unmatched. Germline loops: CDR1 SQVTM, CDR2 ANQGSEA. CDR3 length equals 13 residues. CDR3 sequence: CSVLAGGPYEQYF. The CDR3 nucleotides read TGCAGCGTTCTAGCGGGAGGGCCGTACGAGCAGTACTTC.

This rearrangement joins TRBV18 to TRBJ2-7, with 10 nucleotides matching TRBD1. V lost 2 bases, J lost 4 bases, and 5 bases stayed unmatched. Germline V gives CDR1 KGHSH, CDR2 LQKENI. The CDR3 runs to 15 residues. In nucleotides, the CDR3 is TGTGCCAGCTCACCAATCGGGACAGGGGATTACGAGCAGTACTTC. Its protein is CASSPIGTGDYEQYF.

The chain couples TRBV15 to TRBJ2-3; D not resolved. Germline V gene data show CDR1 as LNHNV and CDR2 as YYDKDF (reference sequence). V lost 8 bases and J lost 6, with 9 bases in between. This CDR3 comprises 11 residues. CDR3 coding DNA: TGTGCCACCGCAATGCGGGATACGCAGTATTTT. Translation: CATAMRDTQYF. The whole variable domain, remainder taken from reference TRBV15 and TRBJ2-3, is DAMVIQNPRYQVTQFGKPVTLSCSQTLNHNVMYWYQQKSSQAPKLLFHYYDKDFNNEADTPDNFQSRRPNTSFCFLDIRSPGLGDTAMYLCATAMRDTQYFGPGTRLTVL.

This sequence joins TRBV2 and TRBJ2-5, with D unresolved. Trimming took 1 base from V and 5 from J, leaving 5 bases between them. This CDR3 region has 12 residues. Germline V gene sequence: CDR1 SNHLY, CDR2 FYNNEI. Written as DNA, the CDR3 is TGTGCCAGCAGTGAAGACGGGGAGACCCAGTACTTC. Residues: CASSEDGETQYF.

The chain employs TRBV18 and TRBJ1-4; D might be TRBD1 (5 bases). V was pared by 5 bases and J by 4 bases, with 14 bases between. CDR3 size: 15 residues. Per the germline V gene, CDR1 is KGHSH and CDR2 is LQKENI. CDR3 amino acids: CASSSYGTDNEKLFF. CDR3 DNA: TGTGCCAGCTCATCATACGGGACTGATAATGAAAAACTGTTTTTT.

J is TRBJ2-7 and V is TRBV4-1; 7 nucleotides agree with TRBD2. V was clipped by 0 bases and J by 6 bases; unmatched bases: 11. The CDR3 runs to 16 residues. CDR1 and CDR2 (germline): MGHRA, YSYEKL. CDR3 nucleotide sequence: TGCGCCAGCAGCCAAGATCAACGGCGGGAGTGGGGCGAGCAGTACTTC. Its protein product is CASSQDQRREWGEQYF.

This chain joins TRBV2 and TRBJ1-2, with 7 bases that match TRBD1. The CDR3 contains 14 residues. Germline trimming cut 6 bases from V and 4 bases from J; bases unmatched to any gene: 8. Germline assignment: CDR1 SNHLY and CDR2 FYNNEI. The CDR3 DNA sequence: TGTGCCAGCAGCTTAGGACAGGCCCTCTATGGCTACACCTTC. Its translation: CASSLGQALYGYTF.

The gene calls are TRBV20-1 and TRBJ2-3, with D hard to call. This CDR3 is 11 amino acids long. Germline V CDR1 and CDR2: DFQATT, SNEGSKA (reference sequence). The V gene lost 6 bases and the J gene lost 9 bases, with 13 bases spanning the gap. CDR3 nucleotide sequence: TGCAGTGCCCCCGTTTCGAGAACGCAGTATTTT. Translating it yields CSAPVSRTQYF.

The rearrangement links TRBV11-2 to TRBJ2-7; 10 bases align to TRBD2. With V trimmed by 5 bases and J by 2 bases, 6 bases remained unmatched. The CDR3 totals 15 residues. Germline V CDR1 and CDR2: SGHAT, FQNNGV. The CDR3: CASSLSSGGPYEQYF. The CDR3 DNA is TGTGCCAGCAGCCTTTCTAGCGGGGGTCCCTACGAGCAGTACTTC. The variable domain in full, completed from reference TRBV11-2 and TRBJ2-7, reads EAGVAQSPRYKIIEKRQSVAFWCNPISGHATLYWYQQILGQGPKLLIQFQNNGVVDDSQLPKDRFSAERLKGVDSTLKIQPAKLEDSAVYLCASSLSSGGPYEQYFGPGTRLTVT.

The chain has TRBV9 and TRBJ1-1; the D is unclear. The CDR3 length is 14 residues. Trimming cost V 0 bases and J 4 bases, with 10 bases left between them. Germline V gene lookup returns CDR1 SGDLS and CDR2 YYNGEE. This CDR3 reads CASSVAMRGTEAFF. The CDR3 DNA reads TGTGCCAGCAGCGTAGCTATGCGGGGCACTGAAGCTTTCTTT. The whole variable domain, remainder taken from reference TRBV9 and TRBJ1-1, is DSGVTQTPKHLITATGQRVTLRCSPRSGDLSVYWYQQSLDQGLQFLIQYYNGEERAKGNILERFSAQQFPDLHSELNLSSLELGDSALYFCASSVAMRGTEAFFGQGTRLTVV.

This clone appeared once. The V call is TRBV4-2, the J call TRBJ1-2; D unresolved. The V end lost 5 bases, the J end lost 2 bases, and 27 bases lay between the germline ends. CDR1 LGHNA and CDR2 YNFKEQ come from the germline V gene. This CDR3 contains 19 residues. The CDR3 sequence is CASSFSGLLKLRKNYGYTF. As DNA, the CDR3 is TGTGCCAGCAGCTTTTCAGGATTGCTAAAGCTCCGCAAAAACTATGGCTACACCTTC.

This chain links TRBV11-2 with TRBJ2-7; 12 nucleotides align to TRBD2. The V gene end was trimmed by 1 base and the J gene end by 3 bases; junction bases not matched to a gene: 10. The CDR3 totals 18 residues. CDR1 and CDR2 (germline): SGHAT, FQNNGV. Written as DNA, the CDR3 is TGTGCCAGCAGCTTAGGACGGATACTAGCGGGAGGATACTACGAGCAGTACTTC. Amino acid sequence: CASSLGRILAGGYYEQYF.

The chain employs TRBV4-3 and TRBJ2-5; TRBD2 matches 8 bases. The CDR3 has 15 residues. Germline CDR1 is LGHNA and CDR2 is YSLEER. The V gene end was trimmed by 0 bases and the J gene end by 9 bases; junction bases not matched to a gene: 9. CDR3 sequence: CASSQEWLAGLSQYF. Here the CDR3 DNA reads TGCGCCAGCAGCCAAGAATGGTTAGCGGGACTTTCCCAGTACTTC.

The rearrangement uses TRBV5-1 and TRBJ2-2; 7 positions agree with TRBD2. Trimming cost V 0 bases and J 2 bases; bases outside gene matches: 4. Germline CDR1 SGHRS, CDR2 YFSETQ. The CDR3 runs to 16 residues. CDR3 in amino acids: CASSLGLAANTGELFF. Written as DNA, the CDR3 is TGCGCCAGCAGCTTGGGGCTAGCGGCTAACACCGGGGAGCTGTTTTTT.

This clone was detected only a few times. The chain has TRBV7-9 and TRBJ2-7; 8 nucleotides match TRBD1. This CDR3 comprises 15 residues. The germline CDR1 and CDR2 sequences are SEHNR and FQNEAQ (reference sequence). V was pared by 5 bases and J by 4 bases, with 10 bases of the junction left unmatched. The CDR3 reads CASSRTGQAIYEQYF. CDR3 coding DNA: TGTGCCAGCAGCCGGACGGGACAGGCAATTTACGAGCAGTACTTC.

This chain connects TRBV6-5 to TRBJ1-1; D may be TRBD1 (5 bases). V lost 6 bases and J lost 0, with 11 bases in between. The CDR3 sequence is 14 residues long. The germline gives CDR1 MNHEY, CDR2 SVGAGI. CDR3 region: CASSPDRLNTEAFF. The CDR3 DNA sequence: TGTGCCAGCAGCCCCGACAGATTGAACACTGAAGCTTTCTTT.

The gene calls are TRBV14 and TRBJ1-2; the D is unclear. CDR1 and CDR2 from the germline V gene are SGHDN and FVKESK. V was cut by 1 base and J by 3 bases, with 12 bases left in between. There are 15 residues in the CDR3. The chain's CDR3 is CASSQGRRWDYGYTF. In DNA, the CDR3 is TGTGCCAGCAGCCAAGGTCGGAGATGGGACTATGGCTACACCTTC.

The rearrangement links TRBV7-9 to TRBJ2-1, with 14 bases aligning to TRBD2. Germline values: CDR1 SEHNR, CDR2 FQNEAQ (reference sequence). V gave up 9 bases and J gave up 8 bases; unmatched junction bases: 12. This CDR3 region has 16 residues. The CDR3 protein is CASTYRLAGGPDEQFF. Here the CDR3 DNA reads TGTGCCAGTACCTACCGACTAGCGGGGGGGCCGGATGAGCAGTTCTTC.

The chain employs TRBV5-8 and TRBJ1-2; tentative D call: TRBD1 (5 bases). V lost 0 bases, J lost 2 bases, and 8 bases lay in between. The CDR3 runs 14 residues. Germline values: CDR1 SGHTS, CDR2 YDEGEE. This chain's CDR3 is CASSLGGGNYGYTF. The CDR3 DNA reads TGTGCCAGCAGCTTGGGCGGGGGGAACTATGGCTACACCTTC.

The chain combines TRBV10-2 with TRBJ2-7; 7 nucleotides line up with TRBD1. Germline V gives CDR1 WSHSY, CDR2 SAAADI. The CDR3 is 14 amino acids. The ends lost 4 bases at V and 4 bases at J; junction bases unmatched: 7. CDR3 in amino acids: CASSGQGFMYEQYF. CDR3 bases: TGCGCCAGCAGTGGACAGGGTTTCATGTACGAGCAGTACTTC.

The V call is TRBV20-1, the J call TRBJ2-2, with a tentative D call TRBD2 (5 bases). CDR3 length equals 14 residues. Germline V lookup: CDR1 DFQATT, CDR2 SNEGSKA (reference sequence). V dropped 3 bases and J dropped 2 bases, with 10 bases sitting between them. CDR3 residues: CSASSLANTGELFF. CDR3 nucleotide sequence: TGCAGTGCTAGTAGCCTAGCAAACACCGGGGAGCTGTTTTTT.

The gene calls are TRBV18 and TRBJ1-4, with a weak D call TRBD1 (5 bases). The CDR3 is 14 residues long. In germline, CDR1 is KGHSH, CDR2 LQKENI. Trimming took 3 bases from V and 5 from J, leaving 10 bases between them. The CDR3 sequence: CASSPNRPNEKLFF. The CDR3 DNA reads TGTGCCAGCTCACCGAACAGGCCAAATGAAAAACTGTTTTTT.

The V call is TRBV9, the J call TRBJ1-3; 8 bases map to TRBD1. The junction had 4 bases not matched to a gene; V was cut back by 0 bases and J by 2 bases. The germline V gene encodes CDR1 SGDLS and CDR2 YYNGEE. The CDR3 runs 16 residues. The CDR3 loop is CASSVGEDRAGNTIYF. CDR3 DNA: TGTGCCAGCAGCGTAGGAGAGGACAGGGCTGGAAACACCATATATTTT.

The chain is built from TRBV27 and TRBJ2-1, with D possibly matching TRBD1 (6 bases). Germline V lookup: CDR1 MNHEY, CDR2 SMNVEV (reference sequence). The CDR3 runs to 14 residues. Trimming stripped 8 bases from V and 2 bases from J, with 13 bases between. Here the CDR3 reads CASGQGSPYNEQFF. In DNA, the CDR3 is TGTGCCAGCGGCCAGGGGTCCCCCTACAATGAGCAGTTCTTC.